A selection of T cell receptor beta chains follows, all from one sample in a study of cytomegalovirus exposure and HLA in healthy donors. Generated by immunoSEQ multiplex PCR, the TCRdb table keeps only in-frame clones and is missing some. The sample contains 150,000 to 200,000 clones, around 85% of which appear only once. The sample consisted of PBMCs. These TCRs come from a woman under 40 in good health and CMV-seronegative. Both conserved end residues are part of each CDR3. D genes are given only for firm matches. Size tells how often a clone was seen (once, few, many) or the class of an expanded clone, and some rows leave it out.

>NA|TRBJ1-1|NA|TRBV7-9
CASSRTITGQNTEAFF
TGTGCCAGCAGCCGAACCATCACAGGGCAGAACACTGAAGCTTTCTTT
>TRBD1|TRBJ2-1|NA|TRBV5-1
CASSLQGFSYNEQFF
TGCGCCAGCAGCTTACAGGGGTTCTCCTACAATGAGCAGTTCTTC
>NA|TRBJ2-1|NA|TRBV10-1
CASSRTADNEQFF
TGCGCCAGCAGCCGGACAGCGGACAATGAGCAGTTCTTC
>NA|TRBJ2-5|NA|TRBV15
CATSRGPETQYF
TGTGCCACCAGCAGAGGGCCCGAGACCCAGTACTTC
>TRBD1|TRBJ2-1|NA|TRBV5-4
CASSSGQGHEQFF
TGTGCCAGCAGCTCCGGACAGGGGCATGAGCAGTTCTTC
>TRBD1|TRBJ2-1|NA|TRBV13
CASSHFGTGYNEQFF
TGTGCCAGCAGCCATTTCGGGACAGGGTACAATGAGCAGTTCTTC
>NA|TRBJ2-2|NA|TRBV4-1
CASSRLLSGELFF
TGCGCCAGCAGCCGACTCTTATCCGGGGAGCTGTTTTTT
>TRBD1|TRBJ2-3|NA|TRBV10-2
CASSDPGQTTDTQYF
TGCGCCAGCAGTGATCCGGGACAGACCACAGATACGCAGTATTTT
>NA|TRBJ2-2|NA|TRBV7-7
CASSFSGITGELFF
TGTGCCAGCAGCTTCTCGGGGATCACCGGGGAGCTGTTTTTT
>NA|TRBJ1-4|NA|TRBV7-6
CASSSGQSTNEKLFF
TGTGCCAGCAGCAGCGGGCAGTCGACTAATGAAAAACTGTTTTTT
>NA|TRBJ2-7|NA|TRBV5-4
CASSLRGSYEQYF
TGTGCCAGCAGCTTACGGGGATCCTACGAGCAGTACTTC
>NA|TRBJ2-6|few|TRBV5-1
CASSQTGAGANVLTF
TGCGCCAGCAGCCAGACAGGAGCTGGGGCCAACGTCCTGACTTTC
>NA|TRBJ2-1|NA|TRBV6-4
CASSRLAYNEQFF
TGTGCCAGCAGTCGGCTAGCCTACAATGAGCAGTTCTTC
>TRBD2|TRBJ2-7|once|TRBV6-5
CASSYFLAGEYEQYF
TGTGCCAGCAGTTATTTTCTAGCGGGGGAGTACGAGCAGTACTTC
>TRBD2|TRBJ2-2|NA|TRBV19
CASSVLAGANTGELFF
TGTGCCAGTAGCGTACTAGCGGGGGCGAACACCGGGGAGCTGTTTTTT
>TRBD1|TRBJ1-1|once|TRBV7-2
CASGHRGPLQWTEAFF
TGTGCCAGCGGCCACAGGGGGCCCCTACAATGGACTGAAGCTTTCTTT
>TRBD1|TRBJ2-7|NA|TRBV5-6
CASKPRDSYEQYF
TGTGCCAGCAAACCCCGGGACAGTTACGAGCAGTACTTC
>TRBD1|TRBJ1-1|NA|TRBV5-5
CASSSQGARDTEAFF
TGTGCCAGCAGCTCCCAGGGGGCGCGGGACACTGAAGCTTTCTTT
>TRBD2|TRBJ2-7|NA|TRBV2
CARSLAGGRNEQYF
TGTGCCAGGTCGCTAGCGGGCGGGCGCAACGAGCAGTACTTC
>NA|TRBJ1-1|NA|TRBV7-9
CASSLPAGAPAFF
TGTGCCAGCAGCTTACCCGCAGGGGCCCCAGCTTTCTTT
>TRBD2|TRBJ2-7|NA|TRBV4-2
CASSQVAGLAASYEQYF
TGTGCCAGCAGCCAAGTAGCGGGTCTAGCGGCTTCCTACGAGCAGTACTTC
>TRBD2|TRBJ2-1|NA|TRBV5-4
CASSSSGGAFEQFF
TGTGCCAGCAGCTCTAGCGGGGGGGCTTTTGAGCAGTTCTTC
>NA|TRBJ2-3|NA|TRBV27
CASRRLDTQYF
TGTGCCAGCAGGAGGCTCGATACGCAGTATTTT
>TRBD1|TRBJ1-1|few|TRBV7-2
CASSLGQGAFGTEAFF
TGTGCCAGCAGCTTAGGACAGGGGGCTTTTGGCACTGAAGCTTTCTTT
>NA|TRBJ1-1|NA|TRBV5-4
CASSLRGRGYTEAFF
TGTGCCAGCAGCTTGAGGGGAAGGGGATACACTGAAGCTTTCTTT
>NA|TRBJ1-2|once|TRBV15
CATSRDRGIVGYTF
TGTGCCACCAGCAGAGATCGAGGAATTGTTGGCTACACCTTC
>NA|TRBJ2-1|once|TRBV14
CASSQVGQGLYNEQFF
TGTGCCAGCAGCCAGGTCGGGCAGGGGCTTTACAATGAGCAGTTCTTC
>TRBD2|TRBJ2-3|NA|TRBV19
CASSTLAGGTDTQYF
TGTGCCAGTAGTACGCTAGCGGGAGGCACAGATACGCAGTATTTT
>TRBD1|TRBJ2-7|NA|TRBV5-4
CASSPTGTGDYEQYF
TGTGCCAGCAGCCCTACCGGGACAGGGGACTACGAGCAGTACTTC
>NA|TRBJ1-2|NA|TRBV14
CASSLRPGVGGGYTF
TGTGCCAGCAGCCTGCGACCTGGGGTAGGAGGAGGCTACACCTTC
>NA|TRBJ1-1|NA|TRBV27
CASSADLLGATEAFF
TGTGCCAGCAGTGCCGACCTCTTGGGGGCCACTGAAGCTTTCTTT
>NA|TRBJ2-7|once|TRBV7-7
CASSSPGQGGGWASGTTYEQYF
TGTGCCAGCAGCTCCCCGGGACAGGGAGGTGGGTGGGCTAGCGGGACTACCTACGAGCAGTACTTC
>TRBD2|TRBJ2-1|NA|TRBV2
CASSERREGPNEQFF
TGTGCCAGCAGTGAAAGACGGGAGGGCCCCAATGAGCAGTTCTTC
>NA|TRBJ2-1|NA|TRBV18
CASSNAGYNEQFF
TGTGCCAGCTCAAACGCGGGATACAATGAGCAGTTCTTC
>TRBD1|TRBJ2-7|NA|TRBV10-2
CASSEEQGAVEQYF
TGCGCCAGCAGTGAGGAACAGGGGGCGGTGGAGCAGTACTTC
>NA|TRBJ2-2|NA|TRBV6-1
CASGSDSNTGELFF
TGTGCCAGCGGTAGCGATTCGAACACCGGGGAGCTGTTTTTT
>NA|TRBJ1-6|NA|TRBV6-5
CAIRSSYNSPLHF
TGTGCCATAAGGAGCTCCTATAATTCACCCCTCCACTTT
>TRBD2|TRBJ2-5|NA|TRBV23-1
CASSQWKAGDGGHQETQYF
TGCGCCAGCAGTCAATGGAAAGCGGGAGACGGGGGGCACCAAGAGACCCAGTACTTC
>TRBD1|TRBJ2-7|NA|TRBV6-5
CASSYGDRGPGYEQYF
TGTGCCAGCAGTTACGGGGACAGGGGCCCCGGGTACGAGCAGTACTTC
>TRBD2|TRBJ2-3|NA|TRBV5-4
CASSSREGADTQYF
TGTGCCAGCAGCTCCCGGGAGGGGGCAGATACGCAGTATTTT
>NA|TRBJ1-1|NA|TRBV6-1
CASSLMVTGNTEAFF
TGTGCCAGCAGTCTTATGGTTACGGGAAACACTGAAGCTTTCTTT
>TRBD2|TRBJ2-7|NA|TRBV7-2
CASSLDGRANEQYF
TGTGCCAGCAGCTTAGACGGGAGGGCCAACGAGCAGTACTTC
>NA|TRBJ2-1|NA|TRBV6-4
CAAPTSDRSSYNEQFF
TGTGCCGCCCCAACGTCGGACAGAAGCTCCTACAATGAGCAGTTCTTC
>NA|TRBJ2-3|NA|TRBV2
CASTRTGASTDTQYF
TGTGCCAGCACGCGGACGGGAGCTAGCACAGATACGCAGTATTTT
>NA|TRBJ2-2|NA|TRBV2
CASKSEGAGTGELFF
TGTGCCAGCAAATCGGAGGGGGCGGGGACCGGGGAGCTGTTTTTT
>NA|TRBJ1-5|NA|TRBV30
CALRGARSNQPQHF
TGTGCCTTACGGGGGGCTAGGAGCAATCAGCCCCAGCATTTT
>NA|TRBJ1-3|NA|TRBV9
CASSPSDRPGNTIYF
TGTGCCAGCAGCCCCAGTGACAGACCTGGAAACACCATATATTTT
>NA|TRBJ2-1|NA|TRBV9
CASSVVSGRYNEQFF
TGTGCCAGCAGCGTAGTTAGCGGTCGATACAATGAGCAGTTCTTC